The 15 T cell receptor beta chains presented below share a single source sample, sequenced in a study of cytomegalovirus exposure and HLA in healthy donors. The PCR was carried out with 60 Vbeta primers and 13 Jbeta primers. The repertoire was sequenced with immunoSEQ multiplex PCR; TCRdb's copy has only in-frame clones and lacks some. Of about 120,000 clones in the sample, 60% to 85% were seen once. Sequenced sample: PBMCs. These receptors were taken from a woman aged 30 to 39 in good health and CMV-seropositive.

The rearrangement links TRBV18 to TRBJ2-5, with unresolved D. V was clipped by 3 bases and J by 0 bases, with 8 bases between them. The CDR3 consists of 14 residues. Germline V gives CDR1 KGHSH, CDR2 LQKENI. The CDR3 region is CASSPLEYQETQYF. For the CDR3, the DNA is TGTGCCAGCTCACCCCTAGAGTACCAAGAGACCCAGTACTTC.

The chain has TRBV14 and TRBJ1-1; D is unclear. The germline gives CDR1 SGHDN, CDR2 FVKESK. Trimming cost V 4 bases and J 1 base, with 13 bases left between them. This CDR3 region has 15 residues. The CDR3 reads CASSRMGGKNTEAFF. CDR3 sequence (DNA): TGTGCCAGCAGCCGAATGGGAGGAAAGAACACTGAAGCTTTCTTT.

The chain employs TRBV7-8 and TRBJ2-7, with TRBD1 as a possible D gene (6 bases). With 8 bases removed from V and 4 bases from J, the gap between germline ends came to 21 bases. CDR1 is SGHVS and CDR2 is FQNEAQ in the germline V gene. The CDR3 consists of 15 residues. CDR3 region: CASVPLGQSYYEQYF. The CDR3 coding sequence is TGTGCCAGCGTCCCCCTCGGACAGTCGTATTACGAGCAGTACTTC.

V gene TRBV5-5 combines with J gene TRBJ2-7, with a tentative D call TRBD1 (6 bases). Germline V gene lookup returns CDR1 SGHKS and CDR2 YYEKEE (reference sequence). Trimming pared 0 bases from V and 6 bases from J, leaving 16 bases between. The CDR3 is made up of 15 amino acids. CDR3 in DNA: TGTGCCAGCAGCTTGGTGGGGGCCAATTGGGGCGAGCAGTACTTC. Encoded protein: CASSLVGANWGEQYF.

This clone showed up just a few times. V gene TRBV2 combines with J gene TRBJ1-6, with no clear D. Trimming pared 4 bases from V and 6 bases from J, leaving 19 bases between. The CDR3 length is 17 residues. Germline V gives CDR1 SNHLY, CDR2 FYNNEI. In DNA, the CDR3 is TGTGCCAGCAGTGCTACCAGGAGTCGGGGTTTTAATTCACCCCTCCACTTT. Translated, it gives CASSATRSRGFNSPLHF.

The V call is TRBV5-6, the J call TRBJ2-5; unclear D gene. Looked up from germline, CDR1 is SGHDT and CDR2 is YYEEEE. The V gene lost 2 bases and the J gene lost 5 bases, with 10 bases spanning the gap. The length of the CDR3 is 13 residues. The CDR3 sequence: CASSLRNGETQYF. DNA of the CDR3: TGTGCCAGCAGCTTACGGAACGGGGAGACCCAGTACTTC.

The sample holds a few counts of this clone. The CDR3 sequence: CASSPVYTGELFF. The CDR3 DNA follows: TGCGCCAGCAGCCCCGTTTACACCGGGGAGCTGTTTTTT. The chain recombines TRBV5-1 with TRBJ2-2, with unresolved D. Germline V gene lookup returns CDR1 SGHRS and CDR2 YFSETQ. The CDR3 sequence is 13 residues long. V lost 4 bases and J lost 3, with 7 bases in between.

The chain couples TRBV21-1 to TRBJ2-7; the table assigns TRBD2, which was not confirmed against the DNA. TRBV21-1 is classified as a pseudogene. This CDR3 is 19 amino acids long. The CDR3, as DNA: TGTGCCAGCAGCAAAAGAGGAGCGGGGGGTATGATAAACTCCTACGAGCAGTACTTC. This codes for CASSKRGAGGMINSYEQYF.

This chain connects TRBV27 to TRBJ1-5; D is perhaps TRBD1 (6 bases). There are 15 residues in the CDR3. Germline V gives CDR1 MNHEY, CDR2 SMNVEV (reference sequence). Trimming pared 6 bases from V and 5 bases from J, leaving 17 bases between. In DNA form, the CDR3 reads TGTGCCAGCAGGCCCGGGACAAGAGGGGATCAGCCCCAGCATTTT. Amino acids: CASRPGTRGDQPQHF.

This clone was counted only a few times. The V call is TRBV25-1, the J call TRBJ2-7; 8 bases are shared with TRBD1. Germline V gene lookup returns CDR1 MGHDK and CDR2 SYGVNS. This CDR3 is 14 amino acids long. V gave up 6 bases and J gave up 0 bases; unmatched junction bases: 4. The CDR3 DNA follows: TGTGCCAGCAGCCGGACAGGGAGCTCCTACGAGCAGTACTTC. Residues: CASSRTGSSYEQYF.

The CDR3 loop reads CASSSRSGGFEAFF. In DNA, the CDR3 is TGCGCCAGCAGCTCCCGGTCTGGAGGGTTTGAAGCTTTCTTT. The V gene is TRBV5-1, the J gene TRBJ1-1, with D hard to call. Germline assignment: CDR1 SGHRS and CDR2 YFSETQ. V lost 3 bases, J lost 7 bases, and 16 bases lay in between. The CDR3 has 14 amino acids.

The DNA of the CDR3 is TGTGCCAGCACCCTAGGGGGACTAGCGGGGGTAAAGAGAGATACGCAGTATTTT. It specifies CASTLGGLAGVKRDTQYF. The V call is TRBV28, the J call TRBJ2-3; 14 nucleotides match TRBD2. This CDR3 has 18 amino acids. Looked up from germline, CDR1 is MDHEN and CDR2 is SYDVKM. Unmatched junction bases numbered 14, after V lost 7 bases and J lost 5 bases.

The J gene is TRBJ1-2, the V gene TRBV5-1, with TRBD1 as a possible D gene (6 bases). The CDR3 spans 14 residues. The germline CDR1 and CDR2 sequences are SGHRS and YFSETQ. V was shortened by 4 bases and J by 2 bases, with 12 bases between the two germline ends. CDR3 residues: CASSPDSNNYGYTF. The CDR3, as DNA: TGCGCCAGCAGCCCGGACAGCAACAACTATGGCTACACCTTC.

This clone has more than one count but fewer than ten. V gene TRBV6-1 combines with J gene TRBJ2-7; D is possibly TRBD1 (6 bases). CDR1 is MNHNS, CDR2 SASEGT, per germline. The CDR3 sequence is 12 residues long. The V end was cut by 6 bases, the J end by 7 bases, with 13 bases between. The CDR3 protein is CASSFDRWEQYF. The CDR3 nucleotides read TGTGCCAGCAGCTTTGACAGGTGGGAGCAGTACTTC.

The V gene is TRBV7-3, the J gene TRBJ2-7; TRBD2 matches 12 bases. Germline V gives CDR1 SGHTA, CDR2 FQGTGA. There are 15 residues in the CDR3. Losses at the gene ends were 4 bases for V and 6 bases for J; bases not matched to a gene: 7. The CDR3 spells CASSSSGGASREQYF. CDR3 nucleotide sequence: TGTGCCAGCAGCTCTAGCGGGGGGGCGTCTCGCGAGCAGTACTTC.